These 26 T cell receptor beta chains came from one sample sequenced in a study of CD8 T cells in ankylosing spondylitis. Via MiXCR, TCRdb re-called the 5' RACE reads, giving one row per CDR3 protein. The sample includes 250,000 or so distinct CDR3 sequences, approximately 24% of them seen just once. Sequencing was performed on blood, either unsorted or a sorted T cell fraction (not recorded which). These receptors all stem from a male donor with ankylosing spondylitis or in good health (not recorded which).

The sample holds one count of this clonotype. The chain uses TRBV20-1 and TRBJ2-4; a possible D gene is TRBD1 (7 bases). The CDR3 length is 18 residues. V was trimmed by 5 bases and J by 0 bases, leaving 23 bases between them. Germline V gives CDR1 DFQATT, CDR2 SNEGSKA (reference sequence). CDR3 sequence: CSAFLAHRQGLAKNIQYF. CDR3 sequence (DNA): TGCAGTGCTTTTTTAGCCCACCGACAGGGACTAGCCAAAAACATTCAGTACTTC.

The chain combines TRBV20-1 with TRBJ1-1, with D perhaps TRBD1 (5 bases). The CDR3 has 18 amino acids. Germline V gene sequence: CDR1 DFQATT, CDR2 SNEGSKA (reference sequence). V was cut by 0 bases and J by 0 bases, with 20 bases left in between. Here the CDR3 reads CSARDFHQGEIMNTEAFF. CDR3 in DNA: TGCAGTGCTAGAGATTTTCACCAGGGCGAGATCATGAACACTGAAGCTTTCTTT.

This clonotype has ten or more counts. This chain joins TRBV5-6 and TRBJ2-7, with a tentative D call TRBD1 (6 bases). V gave up 3 bases and J gave up 2 bases, with 18 bases separating them. CDR1 and CDR2 (germline): SGHDT, YYEEEE. The CDR3 spans 16 residues. CDR3: CASSSQVGAGAYEQYF. The CDR3 DNA reads as TGTGCCAGCAGCTCCCAGGTGGGTGCAGGGGCCTACGAGCAGTACTTC.

Written as DNA, the CDR3 is TGCAGTGCTGGACTTACAGGTTCAGTTACGCAGTATTTT. Protein: CSAGLTGSVTQYF. The V gene is TRBV20-1, the J gene TRBJ2-3; possibly TRBD1 or TRBD2 for D (5 bases each). The CDR3 length is 13 residues. Germline V gene sequence: CDR1 DFQATT, CDR2 SNEGSKA (reference sequence). Trimming removed 5 bases at V and 8 bases at J, with 17 bases between.

The chain is built from TRBV20-1 and TRBJ2-5; D remains ambiguous. Per the germline V gene, CDR1 is DFQATT and CDR2 is SNEGSKA (reference sequence). This CDR3 has 12 residues. The V gene lost 6 bases and the J gene lost 3 bases, with 11 bases spanning the gap. The CDR3 here is CSAVPTKETQYF. CDR3 in DNA: TGCAGTGCCGTTCCCACCAAAGAGACCCAGTACTTC.

The chain couples TRBV30 to TRBJ2-5, with 8 bases identical to TRBD2. Germline trimming cut 1 base from V and 1 base from J; bases unmatched to any gene: 14. Per germline, CDR1 GTSNPN and CDR2 SVGIG (reference sequence). The CDR3 runs 18 residues. The CDR3: CAWSDSLGRGDVQETQYF. The CDR3 DNA reads TGTGCCTGGAGTGACTCGTTAGGGCGGGGGGACGTCCAAGAGACCCAGTACTTC.

This clonotype was detected ten times or more. The CDR3 nucleotides are TGTGCCAGCAGTTTAATGGGGGGTTCATACGAGCAGTACTTC. This translates into CASSLMGGSYEQYF. V and J are TRBV28 and TRBJ2-7; TRBD2 might be the D (6 bases). Germline V gene sequence: CDR1 MDHEN, CDR2 SYDVKM. V lost 2 bases, J lost 4 bases, and 12 bases lay in between. This CDR3 is built from 14 residues.

This clonotype was detected ten times or more. The chain links TRBV20-1 to TRBJ1-6; no reliable D call. CDR1 is DFQATT, CDR2 SNEGSKA, per germline (reference sequence). The V and J ends lost 5 bases and 8 bases respectively, with 16 bases between them. The CDR3 runs to 14 residues. CDR3 bases: TGCAGTGCTGGAGGAGGCCGTTGGGATTCACCCCTCCACTTT. Its translation: CSAGGGRWDSPLHF.

The DNA for the CDR3 is TGTGCCATCACCCAGGGACAGAGCACAGATACGCAGTATTTT. Protein product: CAITQGQSTDTQYF. This chain joins TRBV10-3 and TRBJ2-3; 7 bases are shared with TRBD1. V trimming: 7 bases; J trimming: 0 bases; junction bases outside the gene matches: 4. CDR1 and CDR2 from the germline V gene are ENHRY and SYGVKD. The CDR3 spans 14 residues.

The V call is TRBV5-1, the J call TRBJ2-4; TRBD2 might be the D (6 bases). CDR1 SGHRS and CDR2 YFSETQ come from the germline V gene. The CDR3 is 15 residues long. The V and J ends lost 0 bases and 5 bases respectively, with 12 bases between them. DNA of the CDR3: TGCGCCAGCAGCTTGGGGCTAGCGTCCGAAAACATTCAGTACTTC. It specifies CASSLGLASENIQYF.

This clonotype was seen a handful of times. CDR3 loop: CASSFRGDEQYF. For the CDR3, the DNA is TGTGCCAGCAGTTTCAGGGGGGATGAGCAGTACTTC. The V and J genes are TRBV12-3 or TRBV12-4 and TRBJ2-7; possibly TRBD1 for D (7 bases). This CDR3 spans 12 amino acids. Trimming removed 3 bases at V and 7 bases at J, with 10 bases between.

This clonotype was counted only a few times. V usage is TRBV28 and J usage is TRBJ2-5, with 8 bases fitting TRBD1. V was pared by 5 bases and J by 5 bases, with 7 bases of the junction left unmatched. In germline, CDR1 is MDHEN, CDR2 SYDVKM. The CDR3 runs 14 residues. The CDR3 spells CASSPPGGGETQYF. The CDR3 coding sequence is TGTGCCAGCAGTCCCCCAGGGGGCGGGGAGACCCAGTACTTC.

This clonotype was detected a few times. The chain carries TRBV20-1 and TRBJ1-3; 7 positions match TRBD1. The germline gives CDR1 DFQATT, CDR2 SNEGSKA (reference sequence). V dropped 3 bases and J dropped 3; count of bases not matched to a gene: 5. The CDR3 contains 14 residues. CDR3 coding DNA: TGCAGTGCTAGGCTCGACAGGGTTGGAAACACCATATATTTT. Residues: CSARLDRVGNTIYF.

This clonotype was observed at least ten times. This chain joins TRBV3-1 and TRBJ2-5, with 9 bases identical to TRBD2. V dropped 9 bases and J dropped 1; count of bases not matched to a gene: 12. In germline, CDR1 is LGHDT, CDR2 YNNKEL (reference sequence). The CDR3 extends over 16 amino acids. CDR3 sequence: CASFDSGGLSQETQYF. The CDR3 region has the DNA TGTGCCAGTTTCGATAGCGGGGGATTGTCCCAAGAGACCCAGTACTTC.

The chain couples TRBV20-1 to TRBJ2-1; D is possibly TRBD2 (6 bases). V lost 6 bases and J 1 base, leaving 16 bases between the germline ends. The germline V gene encodes CDR1 DFQATT and CDR2 SNEGSKA (reference sequence). This CDR3 has 15 amino acids. This CDR3 is CSAPQTSRSYNEQFF. The CDR3 DNA reads as TGCAGTGCCCCACAGACTAGTCGTTCCTACAATGAGCAGTTCTTC.

This clonotype occurred many times. V usage is TRBV20-1 and J usage is TRBJ2-5, with 7 nucleotides matching TRBD2. Germline V gene sequence: CDR1 DFQATT, CDR2 SNEGSKA (reference sequence). The CDR3 consists of 16 residues. Trimming removed 0 bases from V and 5 bases from J; junction bases left unmatched: 12. The CDR3 sequence: CSARDQRAGRMETQYF. The DNA of the CDR3 is TGCAGTGCTAGAGATCAACGAGCGGGGAGAATGGAGACCCAGTACTTC.

With respect to this clonotype: One end of the junction varies from germline; a read error may be responsible. The chain uses TRBV20-1 and TRBJ2-5; 7 bases agree with TRBD2. This CDR3 has 15 amino acids. Per the germline V gene, CDR1 is DFQATT and CDR2 is SNEGSKA (reference sequence). The CDR3: CGAERGESWKETQYF. As DNA, the CDR3 is TGCGGTGCTGAGCGGGGAGAGAGTTGGAAAGAGACCCAGTACTTC.

The DNA of the CDR3 is TGCAGTGCTAGAGATCCAGCGGGGGCCGTCTCCTACGAGCAGTACTTC. This sequence encodes CSARDPAGAVSYEQYF. This chain uses TRBV20-1 with TRBJ2-7, with 8 bases identical to TRBD2. V trimming: 0 bases; J trimming: 0 bases; junction bases outside the gene matches: 7. This CDR3 contains 16 residues. Germline loops: CDR1 DFQATT, CDR2 SNEGSKA (reference sequence).

This clonotype was detected ten times or more. This rearrangement joins TRBV7-9 to TRBJ2-3; the D gene is possibly TRBD2 (6 bases). The germline V and J ends were trimmed by 5 bases and 5 bases, with 20 bases remaining between them. The germline gives CDR1 SEHNR, CDR2 FQNEAQ (reference sequence). The CDR3 sequence is 16 residues long. In nucleotides, the CDR3 is TGTGCCAGCAGCCTGAATAGCGGTCGGGCGGGAGATACGCAGTATTTT. Its translation: CASSLNSGRAGDTQYF.

This clonotype was seen only a few times. The V call is TRBV15, the J call TRBJ1-2, with D possibly matching TRBD1 (6 bases). This CDR3 is 15 amino acids long. Per germline, CDR1 LNHNV and CDR2 YYDKDF (reference sequence). Trimming took 0 bases from V and 8 from J, leaving 16 bases between them. The CDR3 is CATSRDLNRVGGYTF. As DNA, the CDR3 is TGTGCCACCAGCAGAGATTTGAACAGGGTAGGCGGCTACACCTTC. The full variable domain, completed using reference TRBV15 and TRBJ1-2, is DAMVIQNPRYQVTQFGKPVTLSCSQTLNHNVMYWYQQKSSQAPKLLFHYYDKDFNNEADTPDNFQSRRPNTSFCFLDIRSPGLGDTAMYLCATSRDLNRVGGYTFGSGTRLTVV.

The chain has TRBV29-1 and TRBJ2-1, with D uncertain. CDR1 is SQVTM, CDR2 ANQGSEA, per germline. CDR3 size: 13 residues. The V and J ends lost 7 bases and 0 bases respectively, with 10 bases between them. The CDR3: CSGFQSSYNEQFF. For the CDR3, the DNA is TGCAGCGGCTTCCAAAGCTCCTACAATGAGCAGTTCTTC.

The V and J genes are TRBV7-3 and TRBJ2-3; the D call may be TRBD1 or TRBD2 (5 bases each). Trimming left V 3 bases short and J 2 bases short, with 6 bases between. This CDR3 contains 13 residues. Germline values: CDR1 SGHTA, CDR2 FQGTGA. The CDR3 is CASSLGVTDTQYF. The DNA of the CDR3 is TGTGCCAGCAGCTTGGGGGTCACAGATACGCAGTATTTT. Using reference TRBV7-3 and TRBJ2-3 for the parts outside the CDR3, the full variable domain is GAGVSQTPSNKVTEKGKYVELRCDPISGHTALYWYRQSLGQGPEFLIYFQGTGAADDSGLPNDRFFAVRPEGSVSTLKIQRTERGDSAVYLCASSLGVTDTQYFGPGTRLTVL.

The V and J genes are TRBV12-3 or TRBV12-4 and TRBJ2-7, with D possibly being TRBD1 (5 bases). CDR3 length: 13 amino acids. Trimming took 5 bases from V and 2 from J, leaving 10 bases between them. Here the CDR3 reads CASSKDSAYEQYF. CDR3 DNA: TGTGCCAGCAGTAAAGACAGCGCCTACGAGCAGTACTTC.

This clonotype appeared a few times. The chain uses TRBV12-3 or TRBV12-4 and TRBJ1-1; D gene ambiguous. Trimming took 3 bases from V and 8 from J, leaving 13 bases between them. The CDR3 extends over 13 amino acids. CDR3: CASSFAPDYEAFF. The CDR3 bases are TGTGCCAGCAGTTTTGCGCCAGATTACGAAGCTTTCTTT.

The chain is built from TRBV6-5 and TRBJ2-3; D is perhaps TRBD2 (5 bases). Trimming stripped 5 bases from V and 8 bases from J, with 11 bases between. The CDR3 extends over 12 amino acids. Germline V gene lookup returns CDR1 MNHEY and CDR2 SVGAGI. CDR3 in DNA: TGTGCCAGCAGTCCTCTTCGGGGTACGCAGTATTTT. Translated: CASSPLRGTQYF.

The J gene is TRBJ2-5, the V gene TRBV19; D is tentatively TRBD1 or TRBD2 (5 bases each). V gave up 4 bases and J gave up 4 bases, with 16 bases separating them. The CDR3 extends over 15 amino acids. Germline V gene sequence: CDR1 LNHDA, CDR2 SQIVND (reference sequence). CDR3 amino acids: CASSTVVGTGETQYF. In DNA form, the CDR3 reads TGTGCCAGTAGTACCGTCGTAGGGACCGGAGAGACCCAGTACTTC. The full variable domain, rest sourced from reference TRBV19 and TRBJ2-5, is DGGITQSPKYLFRKEGQNVTLSCEQNLNHDAMYWYRQDPGQGLRLIYYSQIVNDFQKGDIAEGYSVSREKKESFPLTVTSAQKNPTAFYLCASSTVVGTGETQYFGPGTRLLVL.